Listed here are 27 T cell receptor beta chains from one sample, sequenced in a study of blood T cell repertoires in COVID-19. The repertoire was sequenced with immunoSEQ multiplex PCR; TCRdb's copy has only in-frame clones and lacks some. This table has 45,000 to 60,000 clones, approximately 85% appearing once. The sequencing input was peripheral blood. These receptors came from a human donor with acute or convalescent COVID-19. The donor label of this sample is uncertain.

The chain's CDR3 is CASSQTRTGRGTGELFF. The CDR3 bases are TGTGCCAGCAGTCAAACTCGGACAGGGCGGGGGACCGGGGAGCTGTTTTTT. The chain links TRBV27 to TRBJ2-2, with TRBD1 as a possible D gene (8 bases). Germline V CDR1 and CDR2: MNHEY, SMNVEV (reference sequence). Trimming left V 5 bases short and J 5 bases short, with 21 bases between. The CDR3 has 17 residues.

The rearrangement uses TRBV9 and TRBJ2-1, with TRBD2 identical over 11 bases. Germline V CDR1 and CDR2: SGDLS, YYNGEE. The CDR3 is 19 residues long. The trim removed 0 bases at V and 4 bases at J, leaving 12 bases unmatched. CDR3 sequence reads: CASSVGPSGGPNFYNEQFF. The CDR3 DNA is TGTGCCAGCAGCGTAGGGCCTAGCGGGGGGCCCAACTTTTACAATGAGCAGTTCTTC.

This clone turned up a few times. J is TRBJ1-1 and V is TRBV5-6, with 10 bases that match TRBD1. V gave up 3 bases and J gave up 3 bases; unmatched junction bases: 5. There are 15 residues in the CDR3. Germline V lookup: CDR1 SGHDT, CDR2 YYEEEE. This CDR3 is CASSWGTGEDTEAFF. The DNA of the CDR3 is TGTGCCAGCAGCTGGGGGACAGGGGAGGACACTGAAGCTTTCTTT.

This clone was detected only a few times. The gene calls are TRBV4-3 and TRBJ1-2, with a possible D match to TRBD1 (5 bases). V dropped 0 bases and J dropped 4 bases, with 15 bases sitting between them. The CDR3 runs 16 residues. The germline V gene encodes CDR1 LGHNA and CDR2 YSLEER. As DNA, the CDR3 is TGCGCCAGCAGCCAAGATTGGGGGGTGGGATCCTATGGCTACACCTTC. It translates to CASSQDWGVGSYGYTF.

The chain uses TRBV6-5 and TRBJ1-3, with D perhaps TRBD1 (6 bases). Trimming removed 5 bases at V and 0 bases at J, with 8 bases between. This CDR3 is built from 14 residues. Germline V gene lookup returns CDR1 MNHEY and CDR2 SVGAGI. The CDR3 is CASSLQGSGNTIYF. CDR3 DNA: TGTGCCAGCAGTCTACAGGGCTCTGGAAACACCATATATTTT.

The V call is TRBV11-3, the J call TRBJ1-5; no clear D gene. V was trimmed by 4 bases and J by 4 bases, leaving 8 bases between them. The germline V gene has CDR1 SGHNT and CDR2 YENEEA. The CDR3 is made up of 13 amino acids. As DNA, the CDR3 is TGTGCCAGCAGCTCCGGGATTAATCAGCCCCAGCATTTT. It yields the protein CASSSGINQPQHF. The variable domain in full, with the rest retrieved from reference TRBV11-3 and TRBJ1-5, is EAGVVQSPRYKIIEKKQPVAFWCNPISGHNTLYWYLQNLGQGPELLIRYENEEAVDDSQLPKDRFSAERLKGVDSTLKIQPAELGDSAVYLCASSSGINQPQHFGDGTRLSIL.

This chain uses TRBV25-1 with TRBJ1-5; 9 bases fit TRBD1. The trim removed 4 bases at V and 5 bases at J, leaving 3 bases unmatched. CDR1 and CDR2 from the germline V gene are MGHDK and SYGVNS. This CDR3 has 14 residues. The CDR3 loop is CASSATGGHQPQHF. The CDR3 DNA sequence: TGTGCCAGCAGTGCGACAGGGGGTCATCAGCCCCAGCATTTT.

The CDR3 here is CAWSRSSPGTGGGKLFF. In DNA form, the CDR3 reads TGTGCCTGGAGTCGTAGTTCTCCCGGGACAGGGGGCGGAAAACTGTTTTTT. V usage is TRBV30 and J usage is TRBJ1-4, with 12 bases matching TRBD1. CDR3 length: 17 amino acids. CDR1 is GTSNPN and CDR2 is SVGIG in the germline V gene (reference sequence). Trimming took 2 bases from V and 10 from J; bases not matched to a gene: 14. The entire variable domain, with the rest obtained from reference TRBV30 and TRBJ1-4, is as follows: SQTIHQWPATLVQPVGSPLSLECTVEGTSNPNLYWYRQAAGRGLQLLFYSVGIGQISSEVPQNLSASRPQDRQFILSSKKLLLSDSGFYLCAWSRSSPGTGGGKLFFGSGTQLSVL.

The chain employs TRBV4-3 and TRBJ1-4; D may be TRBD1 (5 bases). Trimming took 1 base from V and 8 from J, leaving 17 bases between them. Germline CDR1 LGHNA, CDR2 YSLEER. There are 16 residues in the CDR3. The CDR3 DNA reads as TGCGCCAGCAGCCAAGGCAGGGCCAGTGTTGGAGAAAAACTGTTTTTT. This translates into CASSQGRASVGEKLFF.

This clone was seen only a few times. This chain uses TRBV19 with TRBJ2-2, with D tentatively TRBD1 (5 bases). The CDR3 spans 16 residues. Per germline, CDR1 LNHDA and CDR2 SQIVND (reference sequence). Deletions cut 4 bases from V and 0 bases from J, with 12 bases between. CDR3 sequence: CASSTRQLANTGELFF. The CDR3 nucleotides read TGTGCCAGTAGTACTAGACAGCTGGCGAACACCGGGGAGCTGTTTTTT.

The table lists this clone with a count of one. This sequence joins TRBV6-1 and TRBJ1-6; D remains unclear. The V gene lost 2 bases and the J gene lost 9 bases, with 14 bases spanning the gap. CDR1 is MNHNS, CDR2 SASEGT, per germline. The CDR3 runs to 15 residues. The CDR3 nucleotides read TGTGCCAGCAGTGAATGGGAGGGCACGGGTTCACCCCTCCACTTT. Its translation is CASSEWEGTGSPLHF.

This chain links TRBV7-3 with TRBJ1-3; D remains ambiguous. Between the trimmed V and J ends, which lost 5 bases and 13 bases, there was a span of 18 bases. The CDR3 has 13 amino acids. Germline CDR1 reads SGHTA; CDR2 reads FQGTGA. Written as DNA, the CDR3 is TGTGCCAGCAGCCAAAATGACGGAGGAATGATATATTTT. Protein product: CASSQNDGGMIYF.

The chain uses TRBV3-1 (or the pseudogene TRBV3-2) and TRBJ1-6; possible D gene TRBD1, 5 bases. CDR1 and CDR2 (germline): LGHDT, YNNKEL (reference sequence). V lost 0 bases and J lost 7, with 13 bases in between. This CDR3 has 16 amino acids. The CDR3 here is CASSQDGKGVNSPLHF. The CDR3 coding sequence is TGTGCCAGCAGCCAAGATGGAAAAGGGGTCAATTCACCCCTCCACTTT.

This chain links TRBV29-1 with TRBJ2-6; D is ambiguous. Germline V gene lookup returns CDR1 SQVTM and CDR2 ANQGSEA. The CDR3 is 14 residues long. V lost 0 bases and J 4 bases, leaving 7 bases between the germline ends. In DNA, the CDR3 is TGCAGCGTTGAAGATTCGTCCGGGGCCAACGTCCTGACTTTC. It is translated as CSVEDSSGANVLTF. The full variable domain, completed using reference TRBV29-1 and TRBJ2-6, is SAVISQKPSRDICQRGTSLTIQCQVDSQVTMMFWYRQQPGQSLTLIATANQGSEATYESGFVIDKFPISRPNLTFSTLTVSNMSPEDSSIYLCSVEDSSGANVLTFGAGSRLTVL.

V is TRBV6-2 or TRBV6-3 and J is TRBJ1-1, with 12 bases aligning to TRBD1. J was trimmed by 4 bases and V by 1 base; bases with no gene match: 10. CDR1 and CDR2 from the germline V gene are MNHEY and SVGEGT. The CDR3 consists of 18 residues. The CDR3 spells CASSYYCGTGGVCTEAFF. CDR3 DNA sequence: TGTGCCAGCAGTTACTATTGTGGGACAGGGGGCGTTTGCACTGAAGCTTTCTTT.

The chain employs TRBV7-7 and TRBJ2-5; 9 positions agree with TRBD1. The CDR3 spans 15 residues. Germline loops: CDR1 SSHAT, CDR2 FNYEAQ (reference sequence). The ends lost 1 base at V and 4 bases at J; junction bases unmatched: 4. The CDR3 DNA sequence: TGTGCCAGCAGCTTAGGGAGACAGGGGGGAGAGACCCAGTACTTC. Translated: CASSLGRQGGETQYF.

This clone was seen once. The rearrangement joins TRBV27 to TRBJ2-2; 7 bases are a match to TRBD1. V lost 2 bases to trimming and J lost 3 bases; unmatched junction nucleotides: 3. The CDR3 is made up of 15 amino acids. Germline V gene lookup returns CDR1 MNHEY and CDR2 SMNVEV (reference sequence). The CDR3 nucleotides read TGTGCCAGCAGTTTAGGGACAGTCTACACCGGGGAGCTGTTTTTT. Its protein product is CASSLGTVYTGELFF.

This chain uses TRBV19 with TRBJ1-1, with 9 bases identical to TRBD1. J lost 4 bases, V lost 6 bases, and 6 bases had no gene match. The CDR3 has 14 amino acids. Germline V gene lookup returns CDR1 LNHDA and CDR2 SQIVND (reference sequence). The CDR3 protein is CASSSQGAGTEAFF. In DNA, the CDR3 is TGTGCCAGTAGCTCACAGGGGGCCGGCACTGAAGCTTTCTTT.

The DNA of the CDR3 is TGCGCCAGCAGCTTGAGGCTAGCAGAAACCGGGGAGCTGTTTTTT. Its protein product is CASSLRLAETGELFF. The chain links TRBV5-1 to TRBJ2-2, with a possible D match to TRBD2 (5 bases). This CDR3 comprises 15 residues. Trimming took 1 base from V and 5 from J, leaving 12 bases between them. Per the germline V gene, CDR1 is SGHRS and CDR2 is YFSETQ.

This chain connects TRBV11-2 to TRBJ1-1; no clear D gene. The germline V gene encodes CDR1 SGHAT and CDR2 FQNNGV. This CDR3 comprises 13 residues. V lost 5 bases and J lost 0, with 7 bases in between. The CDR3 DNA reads TGTGCCAGCAGCCTCGGGGTGAACACTGAAGCTTTCTTT. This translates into CASSLGVNTEAFF.

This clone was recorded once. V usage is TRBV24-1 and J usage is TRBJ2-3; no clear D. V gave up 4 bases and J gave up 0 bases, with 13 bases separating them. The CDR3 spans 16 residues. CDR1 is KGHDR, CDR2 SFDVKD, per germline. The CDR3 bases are TGTGCCACCAGTGACGGCGGAGTAGTAAGCACAGATACGCAGTATTTT. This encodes CATSDGGVVSTDTQYF.

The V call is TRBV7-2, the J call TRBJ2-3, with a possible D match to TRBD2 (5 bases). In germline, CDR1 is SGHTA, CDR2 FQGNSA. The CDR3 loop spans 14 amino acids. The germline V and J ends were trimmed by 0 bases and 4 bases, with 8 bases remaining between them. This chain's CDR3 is CASSLALAADTQYF. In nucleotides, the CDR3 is TGTGCCAGCAGCTTAGCCCTAGCTGCAGATACGCAGTATTTT.

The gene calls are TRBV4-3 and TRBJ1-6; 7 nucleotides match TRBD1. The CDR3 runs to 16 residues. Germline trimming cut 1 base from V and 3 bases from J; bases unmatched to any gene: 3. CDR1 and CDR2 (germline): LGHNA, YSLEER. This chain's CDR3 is CASSQVTGSYNSPLHF. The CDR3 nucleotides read TGCGCCAGCAGCCAAGTGACAGGGAGCTATAATTCACCCCTCCACTTT.

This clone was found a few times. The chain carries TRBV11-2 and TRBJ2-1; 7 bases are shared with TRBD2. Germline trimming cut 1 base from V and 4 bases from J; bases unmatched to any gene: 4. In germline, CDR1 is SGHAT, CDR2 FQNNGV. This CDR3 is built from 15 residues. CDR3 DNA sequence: TGTGCCAGCAGCTTAGTTGGGACTAAATACAATGAGCAGTTCTTC. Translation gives CASSLVGTKYNEQFF. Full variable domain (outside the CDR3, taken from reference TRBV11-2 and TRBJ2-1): EAGVAQSPRYKIIEKRQSVAFWCNPISGHATLYWYQQILGQGPKLLIQFQNNGVVDDSQLPKDRFSAERLKGVDSTLKIQPAKLEDSAVYLCASSLVGTKYNEQFFGPGTRLTVL.

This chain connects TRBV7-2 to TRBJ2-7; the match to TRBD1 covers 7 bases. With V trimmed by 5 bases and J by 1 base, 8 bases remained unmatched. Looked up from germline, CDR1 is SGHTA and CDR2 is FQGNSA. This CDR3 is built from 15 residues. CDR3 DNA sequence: TGTGCCAGCAGCCCGGCGACAGGGCCTTCCTACGAGCAGTACTTC. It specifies CASSPATGPSYEQYF.

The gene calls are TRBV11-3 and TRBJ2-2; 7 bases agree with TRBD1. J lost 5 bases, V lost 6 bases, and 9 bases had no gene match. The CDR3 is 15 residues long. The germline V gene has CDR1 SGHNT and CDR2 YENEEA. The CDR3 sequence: CASSHRGSATGELFF. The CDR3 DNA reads TGTGCCAGCAGTCACAGGGGATCGGCGACCGGGGAGCTGTTTTTT.

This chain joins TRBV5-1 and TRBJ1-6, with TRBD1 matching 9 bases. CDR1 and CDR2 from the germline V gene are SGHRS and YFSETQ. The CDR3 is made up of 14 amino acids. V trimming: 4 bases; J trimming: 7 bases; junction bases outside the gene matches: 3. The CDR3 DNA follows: TGCGCCAGCAGCGCCGGACAGGGGAATTCACCCCTCCACTTT. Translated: CASSAGQGNSPLHF.